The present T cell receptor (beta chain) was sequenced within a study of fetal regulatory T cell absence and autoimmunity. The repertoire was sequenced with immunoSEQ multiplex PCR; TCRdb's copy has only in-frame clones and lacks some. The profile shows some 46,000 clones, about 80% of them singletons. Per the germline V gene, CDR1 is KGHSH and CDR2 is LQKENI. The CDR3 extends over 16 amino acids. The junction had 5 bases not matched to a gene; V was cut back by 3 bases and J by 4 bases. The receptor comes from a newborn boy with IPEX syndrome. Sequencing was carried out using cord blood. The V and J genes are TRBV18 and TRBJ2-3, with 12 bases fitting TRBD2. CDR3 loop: CASSPTSGGGADTQYF. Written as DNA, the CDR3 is TGTGCCAGCTCACCGACTAGCGGGGGAGGGGCAGATACGCAGTATTTT.